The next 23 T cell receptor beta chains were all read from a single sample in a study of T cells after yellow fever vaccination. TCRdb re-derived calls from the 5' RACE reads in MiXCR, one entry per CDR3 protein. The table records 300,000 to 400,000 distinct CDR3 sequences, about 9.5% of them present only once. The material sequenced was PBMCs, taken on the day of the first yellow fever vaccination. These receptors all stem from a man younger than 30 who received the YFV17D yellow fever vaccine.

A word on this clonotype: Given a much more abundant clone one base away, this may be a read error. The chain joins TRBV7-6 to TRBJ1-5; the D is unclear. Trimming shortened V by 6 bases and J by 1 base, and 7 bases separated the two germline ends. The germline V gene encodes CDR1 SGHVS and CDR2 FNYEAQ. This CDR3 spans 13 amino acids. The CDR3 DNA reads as TGTGCCAGCAGAACCGACAGCAATCAGCCCCAGCATTTT. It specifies CASRTDSNQPQHF. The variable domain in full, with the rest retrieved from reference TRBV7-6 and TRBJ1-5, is GAGVSQSPRYKVTKRGQDVALRCDPISGHVSLYWYRQALGQGPEFLTYFNYEAQQDKSGLPNDRFSAERPEGSISTLTIQRTEQRDSAMYRCASRTDSNQPQHFGDGTRLSIL.

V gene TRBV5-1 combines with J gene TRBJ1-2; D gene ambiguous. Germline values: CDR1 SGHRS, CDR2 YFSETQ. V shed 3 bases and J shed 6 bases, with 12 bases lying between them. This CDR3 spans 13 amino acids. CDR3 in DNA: TGCGCCAGCAGCTGGGGATTCACCGATGGCTACACCTTC. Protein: CASSWGFTDGYTF.

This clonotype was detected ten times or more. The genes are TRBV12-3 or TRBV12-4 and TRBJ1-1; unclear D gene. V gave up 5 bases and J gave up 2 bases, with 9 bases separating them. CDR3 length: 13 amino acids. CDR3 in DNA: TGTGCCAGCAGTAGGGAGATAAACACTGAAGCTTTCTTT. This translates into CASSREINTEAFF.

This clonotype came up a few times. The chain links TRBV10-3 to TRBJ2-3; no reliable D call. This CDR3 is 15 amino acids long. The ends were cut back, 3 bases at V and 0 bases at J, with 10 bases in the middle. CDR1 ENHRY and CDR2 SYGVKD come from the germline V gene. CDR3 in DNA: TGTGCCATCAGTGATTACACGGCTAGCACAGATACGCAGTATTTT. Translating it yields CAISDYTASTDTQYF.

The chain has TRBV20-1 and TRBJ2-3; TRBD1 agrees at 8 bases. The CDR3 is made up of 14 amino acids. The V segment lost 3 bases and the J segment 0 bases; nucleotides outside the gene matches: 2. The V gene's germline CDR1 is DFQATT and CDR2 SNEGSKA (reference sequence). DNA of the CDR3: TGCAGTGCTAGCCGACAGGGGAGCACAGATACGCAGTATTTT. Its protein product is CSASRQGSTDTQYF.

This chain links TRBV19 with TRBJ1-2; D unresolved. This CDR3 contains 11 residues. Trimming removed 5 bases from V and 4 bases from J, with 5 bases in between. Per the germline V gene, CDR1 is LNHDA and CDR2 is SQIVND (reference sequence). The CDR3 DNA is TGTGCCAGTAGTGGCCCCTATGGCTACACCTTC. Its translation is CASSGPYGYTF. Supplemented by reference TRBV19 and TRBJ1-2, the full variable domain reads DGGITQSPKYLFRKEGQNVTLSCEQNLNHDAMYWYRQDPGQGLRLIYYSQIVNDFQKGDIAEGYSVSREKKESFPLTVTSAQKNPTAFYLCASSGPYGYTFGSGTRLTVV.

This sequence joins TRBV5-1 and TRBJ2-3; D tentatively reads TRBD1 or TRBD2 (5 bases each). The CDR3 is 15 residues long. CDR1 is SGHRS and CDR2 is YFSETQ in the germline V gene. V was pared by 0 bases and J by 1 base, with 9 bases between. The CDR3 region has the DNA TGCGCCAGCAGCTTGGGGTGGGACCGCACAGATACGCAGTATTTT. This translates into CASSLGWDRTDTQYF.

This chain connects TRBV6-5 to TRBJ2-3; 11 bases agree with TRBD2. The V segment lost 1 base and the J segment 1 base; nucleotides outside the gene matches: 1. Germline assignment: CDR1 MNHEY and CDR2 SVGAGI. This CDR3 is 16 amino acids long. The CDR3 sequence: CASSYWGLAGTDTQYF. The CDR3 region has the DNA TGTGCCAGCAGTTACTGGGGACTAGCGGGCACAGATACGCAGTATTTT.

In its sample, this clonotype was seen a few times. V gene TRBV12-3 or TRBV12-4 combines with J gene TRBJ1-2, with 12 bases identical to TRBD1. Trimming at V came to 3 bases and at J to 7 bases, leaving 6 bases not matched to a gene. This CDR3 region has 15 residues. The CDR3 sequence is CASSLGTGGHFGYTF. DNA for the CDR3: TGTGCCAGCAGTTTGGGGACAGGGGGCCACTTTGGCTACACCTTC.

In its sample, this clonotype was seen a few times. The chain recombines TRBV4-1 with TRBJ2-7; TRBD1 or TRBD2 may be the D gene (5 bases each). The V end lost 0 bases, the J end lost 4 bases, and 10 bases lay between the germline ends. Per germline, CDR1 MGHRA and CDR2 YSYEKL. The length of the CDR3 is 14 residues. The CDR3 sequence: CASSQERGPYEQYF. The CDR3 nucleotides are TGCGCCAGCAGCCAAGAAAGGGGACCTTACGAGCAGTACTTC.

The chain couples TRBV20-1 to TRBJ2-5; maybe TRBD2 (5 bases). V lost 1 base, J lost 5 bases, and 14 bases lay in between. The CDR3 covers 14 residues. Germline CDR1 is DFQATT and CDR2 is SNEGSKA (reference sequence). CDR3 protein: CSARGTGNPETQYF. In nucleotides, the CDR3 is TGCAGTGCTAGAGGGACGGGGAACCCGGAGACCCAGTACTTC.

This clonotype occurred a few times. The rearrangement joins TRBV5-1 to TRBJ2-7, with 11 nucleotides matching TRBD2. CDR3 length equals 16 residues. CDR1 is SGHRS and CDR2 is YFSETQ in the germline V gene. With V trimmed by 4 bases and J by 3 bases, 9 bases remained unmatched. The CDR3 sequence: CASSARLAGIYYEQYF. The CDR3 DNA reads TGCGCCAGCAGCGCCCGACTAGCGGGGATCTACTACGAGCAGTACTTC.

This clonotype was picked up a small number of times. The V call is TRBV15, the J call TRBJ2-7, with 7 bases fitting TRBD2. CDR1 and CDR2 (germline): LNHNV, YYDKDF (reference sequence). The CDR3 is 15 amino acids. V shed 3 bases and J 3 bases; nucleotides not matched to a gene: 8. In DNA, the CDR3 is TGTGCCACCAGCAGGGGAGGGGATCCCTTCTACGAGCAGTACTTC. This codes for CATSRGGDPFYEQYF.

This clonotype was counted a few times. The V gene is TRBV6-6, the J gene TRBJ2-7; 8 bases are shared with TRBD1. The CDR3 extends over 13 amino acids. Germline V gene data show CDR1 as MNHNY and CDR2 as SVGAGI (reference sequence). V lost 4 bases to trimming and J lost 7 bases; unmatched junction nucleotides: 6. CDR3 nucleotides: TGTGCCAGCAGTTTTAGACAGGGGAGAGAGCAGTACGTC. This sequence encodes CASSFRQGREQYV.

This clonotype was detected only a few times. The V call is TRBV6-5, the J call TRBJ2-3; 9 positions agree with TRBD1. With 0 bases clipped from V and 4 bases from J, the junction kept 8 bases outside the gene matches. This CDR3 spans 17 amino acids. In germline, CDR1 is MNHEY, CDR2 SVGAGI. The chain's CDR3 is CASSYSFPDRGADTQYF. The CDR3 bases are TGTGCCAGCAGTTACTCTTTTCCGGACAGGGGAGCAGATACGCAGTATTTT.

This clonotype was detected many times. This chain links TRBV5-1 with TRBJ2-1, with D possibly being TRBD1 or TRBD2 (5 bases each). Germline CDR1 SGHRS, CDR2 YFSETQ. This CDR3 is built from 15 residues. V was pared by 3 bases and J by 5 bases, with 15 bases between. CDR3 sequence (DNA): TGCGCCAGCAGCTGGAACACCGGGGCCAACAATGAGCAGTTCTTC. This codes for CASSWNTGANNEQFF.

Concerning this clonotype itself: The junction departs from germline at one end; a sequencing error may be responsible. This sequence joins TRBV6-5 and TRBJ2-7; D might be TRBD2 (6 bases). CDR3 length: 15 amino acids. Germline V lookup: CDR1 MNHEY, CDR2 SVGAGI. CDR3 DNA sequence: TGTGCCAGCAGTTACCCGAGTAGCGGTGGGTACGCGCAGTACTTC. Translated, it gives CASSYPSSGGYAQYF.

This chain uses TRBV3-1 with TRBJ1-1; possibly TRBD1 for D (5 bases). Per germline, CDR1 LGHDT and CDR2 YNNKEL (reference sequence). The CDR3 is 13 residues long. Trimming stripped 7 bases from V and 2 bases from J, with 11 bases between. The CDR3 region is CASTNQGNTEAFF. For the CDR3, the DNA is TGTGCCAGCACCAATCAGGGTAACACTGAAGCTTTCTTT.

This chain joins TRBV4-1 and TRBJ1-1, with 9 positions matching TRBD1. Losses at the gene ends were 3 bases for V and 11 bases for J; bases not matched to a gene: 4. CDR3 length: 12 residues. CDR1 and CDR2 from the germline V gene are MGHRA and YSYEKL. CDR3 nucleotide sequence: TGCGCCAGCAGCCACCGACAGGGGGTGGCTTTCTTT. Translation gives CASSHRQGVAFF.

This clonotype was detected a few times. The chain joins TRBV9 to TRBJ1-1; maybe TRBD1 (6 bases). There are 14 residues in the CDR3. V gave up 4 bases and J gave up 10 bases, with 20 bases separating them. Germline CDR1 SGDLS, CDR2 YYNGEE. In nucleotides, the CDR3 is TGTGCCAGCAGCCCTGAGGCTACAACAGGGAGAGCTTTCTTT. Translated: CASSPEATTGRAFF.

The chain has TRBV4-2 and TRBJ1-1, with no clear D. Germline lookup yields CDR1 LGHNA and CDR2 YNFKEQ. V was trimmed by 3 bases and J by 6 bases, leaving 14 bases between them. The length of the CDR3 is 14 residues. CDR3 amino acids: CASSQYPADAEAFF. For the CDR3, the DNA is TGTGCCAGCAGCCAGTACCCCGCGGACGCTGAAGCTTTCTTT.

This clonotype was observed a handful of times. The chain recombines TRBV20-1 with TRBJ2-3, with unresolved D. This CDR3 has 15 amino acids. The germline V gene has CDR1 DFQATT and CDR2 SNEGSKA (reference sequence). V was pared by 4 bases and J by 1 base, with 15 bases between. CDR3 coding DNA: TGCAGTGCTACCGCGGCCCCCTCAGGCACAGATACGCAGTATTTT. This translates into CSATAAPSGTDTQYF.

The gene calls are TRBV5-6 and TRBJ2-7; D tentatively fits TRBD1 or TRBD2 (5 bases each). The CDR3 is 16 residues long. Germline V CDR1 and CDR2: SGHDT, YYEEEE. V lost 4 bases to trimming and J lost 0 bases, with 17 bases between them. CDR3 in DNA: TGTGCCAGCAGCGGCGGCCGGGACGCAATCTCCTACGAGCAGTACGTC. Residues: CASSGGRDAISYEQYV.